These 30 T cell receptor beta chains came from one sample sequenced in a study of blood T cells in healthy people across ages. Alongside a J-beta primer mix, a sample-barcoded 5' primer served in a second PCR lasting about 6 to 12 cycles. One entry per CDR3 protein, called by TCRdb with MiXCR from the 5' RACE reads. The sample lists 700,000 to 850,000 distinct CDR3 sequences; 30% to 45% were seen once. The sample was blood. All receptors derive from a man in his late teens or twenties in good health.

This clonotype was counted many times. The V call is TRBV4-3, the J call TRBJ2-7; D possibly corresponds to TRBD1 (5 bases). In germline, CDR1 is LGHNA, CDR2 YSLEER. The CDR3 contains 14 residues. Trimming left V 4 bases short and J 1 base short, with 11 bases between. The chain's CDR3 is CASSPFQGSYEQYF. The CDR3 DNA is TGCGCCAGCAGCCCCTTCCAGGGATCCTACGAGCAGTACTTC.

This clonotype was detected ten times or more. The CDR3 nucleotides read TGTGCCAGCAGTTTGGTAGGACTTTTCACAGATACGCAGTATTTT. This encodes CASSLVGLFTDTQYF. This rearrangement joins TRBV7-9 to TRBJ2-3, with D perhaps TRBD2 (5 bases). Germline-derived CDR1 and CDR2 are SEHNR and FQNEAQ (reference sequence). V lost 6 bases, J lost 2 bases, and 15 bases lay in between. The CDR3 consists of 15 residues.

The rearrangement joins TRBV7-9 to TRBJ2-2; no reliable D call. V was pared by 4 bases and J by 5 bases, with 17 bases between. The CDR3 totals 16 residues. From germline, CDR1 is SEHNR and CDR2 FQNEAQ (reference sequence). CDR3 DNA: TGTGCCAGCAGCTCCCTCGGCCCTCGACTTACCGGGGAGCTGTTTTTT. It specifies CASSSLGPRLTGELFF.

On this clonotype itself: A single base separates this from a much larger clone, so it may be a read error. In nucleotides, the CDR3 is TGTGCCAGCAGTAGGGCAGACTATGGCTACACCTTC. Its protein is CASSRADYGYTF. The rearrangement joins TRBV6-5 to TRBJ1-2; D is unclear. CDR3 length: 12 amino acids. V was shortened by 5 bases and J by 3 bases, with 7 bases between the two germline ends. Per germline, CDR1 MNHEY and CDR2 SVGAGI.

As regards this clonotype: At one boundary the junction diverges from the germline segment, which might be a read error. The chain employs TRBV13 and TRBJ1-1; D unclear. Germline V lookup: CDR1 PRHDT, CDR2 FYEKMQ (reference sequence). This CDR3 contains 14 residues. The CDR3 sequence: CAGSFTEMNTEAFF. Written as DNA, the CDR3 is TGTGCCGGCAGCTTTACGGAGATGAACACTGAAGCTTTCTTT.

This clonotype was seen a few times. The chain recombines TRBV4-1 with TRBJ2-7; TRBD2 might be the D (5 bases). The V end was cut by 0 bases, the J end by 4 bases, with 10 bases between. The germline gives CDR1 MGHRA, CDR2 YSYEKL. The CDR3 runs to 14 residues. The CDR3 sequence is CASSQDTRGYEQYF. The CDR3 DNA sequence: TGCGCCAGCAGCCAAGATACCCGGGGTTACGAGCAGTACTTC.

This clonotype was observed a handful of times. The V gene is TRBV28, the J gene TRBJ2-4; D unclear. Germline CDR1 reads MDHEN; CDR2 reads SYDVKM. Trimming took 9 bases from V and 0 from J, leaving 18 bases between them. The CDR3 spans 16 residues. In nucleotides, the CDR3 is TGTGCCAGTGGAATGTACAACCTTCTAGCCAAAAACATTCAGTACTTC. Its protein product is CASGMYNLLAKNIQYF.

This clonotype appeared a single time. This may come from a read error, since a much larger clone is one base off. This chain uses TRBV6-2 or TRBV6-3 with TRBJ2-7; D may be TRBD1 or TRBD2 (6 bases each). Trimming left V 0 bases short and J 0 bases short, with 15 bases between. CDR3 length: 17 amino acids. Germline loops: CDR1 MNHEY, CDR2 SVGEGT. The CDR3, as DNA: TGTGCCAGCAGTTACTCGGCCGGGGGCCACGACTCCTACGAGCAGTACTTC. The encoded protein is CASSYSAGGHDSYEQYF.

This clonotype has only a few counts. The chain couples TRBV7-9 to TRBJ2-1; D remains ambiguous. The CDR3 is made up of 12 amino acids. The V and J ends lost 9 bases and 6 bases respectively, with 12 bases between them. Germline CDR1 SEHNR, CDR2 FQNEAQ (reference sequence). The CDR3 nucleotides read TGTGCCAGTGGGCCGGACGGCAATGAGCAGTTCTTC. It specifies CASGPDGNEQFF.

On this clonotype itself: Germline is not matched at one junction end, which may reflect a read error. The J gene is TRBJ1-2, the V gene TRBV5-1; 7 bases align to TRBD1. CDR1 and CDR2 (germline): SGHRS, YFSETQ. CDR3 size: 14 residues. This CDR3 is CVSSSPRDSYGYTF. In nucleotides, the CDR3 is TGCGTCAGCAGCTCGCCTAGGGACAGCTATGGCTACACCTTC.

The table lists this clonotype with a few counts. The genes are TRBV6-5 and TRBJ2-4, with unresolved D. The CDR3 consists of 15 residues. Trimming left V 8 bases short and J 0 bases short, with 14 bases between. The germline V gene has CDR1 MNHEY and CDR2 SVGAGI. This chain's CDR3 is CASATTQLAKNIQYF. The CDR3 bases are TGTGCCAGCGCTACAACTCAGCTAGCCAAAAACATTCAGTACTTC.

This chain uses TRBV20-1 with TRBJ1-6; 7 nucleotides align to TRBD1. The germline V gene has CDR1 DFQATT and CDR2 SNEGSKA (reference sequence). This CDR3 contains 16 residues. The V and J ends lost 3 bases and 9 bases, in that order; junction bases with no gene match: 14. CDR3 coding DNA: TGCAGTGCTAGTCAGGGCAGGGGGTTTTCTAGTTCACCCCTCCACTTT. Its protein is CSASQGRGFSSSPLHF.

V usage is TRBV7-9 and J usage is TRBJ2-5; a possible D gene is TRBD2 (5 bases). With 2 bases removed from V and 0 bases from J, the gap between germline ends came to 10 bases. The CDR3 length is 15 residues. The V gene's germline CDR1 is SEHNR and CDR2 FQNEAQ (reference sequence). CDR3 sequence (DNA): TGTGCCAGCAGCTTATGGCGAGGGTACCAAGAGACCCAGTACTTC. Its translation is CASSLWRGYQETQYF.

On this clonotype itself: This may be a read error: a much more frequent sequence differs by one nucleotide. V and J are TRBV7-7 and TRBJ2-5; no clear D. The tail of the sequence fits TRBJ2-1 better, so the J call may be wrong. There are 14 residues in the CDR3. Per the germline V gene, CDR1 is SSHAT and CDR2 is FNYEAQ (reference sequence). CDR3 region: CASSLDGYQETQFF. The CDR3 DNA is TGTGCTAGCAGCTTAGATGGGTACCAAGAGACCCAGTTCTTC.

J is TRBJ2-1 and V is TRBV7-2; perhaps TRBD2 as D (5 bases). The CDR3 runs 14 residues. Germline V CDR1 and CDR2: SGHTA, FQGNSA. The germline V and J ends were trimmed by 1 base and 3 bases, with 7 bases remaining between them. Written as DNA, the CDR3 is TGTGCCAGCAGCTTAGACGGGGACTACAATGAGCAGTTCTTC. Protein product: CASSLDGDYNEQFF.

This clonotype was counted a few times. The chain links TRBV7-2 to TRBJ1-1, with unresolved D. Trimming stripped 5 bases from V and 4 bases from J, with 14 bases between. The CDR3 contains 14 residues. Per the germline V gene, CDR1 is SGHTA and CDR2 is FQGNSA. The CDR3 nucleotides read TGTGCCAGCAGCACGCGGGTGGGCAGCACTGAAGCTTTCTTT. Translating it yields CASSTRVGSTEAFF.

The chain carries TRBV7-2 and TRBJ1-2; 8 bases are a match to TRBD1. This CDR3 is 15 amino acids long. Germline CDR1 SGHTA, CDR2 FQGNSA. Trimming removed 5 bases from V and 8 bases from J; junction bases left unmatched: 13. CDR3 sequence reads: CASSIDGTGARGYTF. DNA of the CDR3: TGTGCCAGCAGCATTGACGGGACAGGAGCCCGCGGCTACACCTTC.

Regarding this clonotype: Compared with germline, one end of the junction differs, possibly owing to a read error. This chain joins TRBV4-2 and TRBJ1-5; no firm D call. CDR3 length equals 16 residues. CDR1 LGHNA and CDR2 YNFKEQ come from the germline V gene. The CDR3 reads CASSQEFVSDDHPQHF. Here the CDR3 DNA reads TGTGCCAGCAGCCAAGAGTTCGTAAGTGACGATCATCCCCAGCATTTT.

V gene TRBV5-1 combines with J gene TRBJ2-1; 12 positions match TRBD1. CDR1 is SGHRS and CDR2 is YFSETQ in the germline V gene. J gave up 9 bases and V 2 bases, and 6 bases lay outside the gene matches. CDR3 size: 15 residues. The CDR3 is CASSFAGQGASEQFF. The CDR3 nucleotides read TGCGCCAGCAGCTTCGCGGGACAGGGGGCTAGTGAGCAGTTCTTC.

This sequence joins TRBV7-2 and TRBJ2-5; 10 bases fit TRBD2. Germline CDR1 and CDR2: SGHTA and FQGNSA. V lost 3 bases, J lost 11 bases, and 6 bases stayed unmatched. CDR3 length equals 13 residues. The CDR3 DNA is TGTGCCAGCAGCTTTGGGACTAGCGATGAGCAGTACTTC. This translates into CASSFGTSDEQYF.

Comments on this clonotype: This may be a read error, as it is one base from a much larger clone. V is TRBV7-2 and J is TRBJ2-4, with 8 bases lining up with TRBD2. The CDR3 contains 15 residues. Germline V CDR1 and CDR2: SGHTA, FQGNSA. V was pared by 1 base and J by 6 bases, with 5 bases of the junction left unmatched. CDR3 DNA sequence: TGTGCCAGCAGCTTAGAAAAGCGGGGGATAAACATTCAGTACTTC. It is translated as CASSLEKRGINIQYF.

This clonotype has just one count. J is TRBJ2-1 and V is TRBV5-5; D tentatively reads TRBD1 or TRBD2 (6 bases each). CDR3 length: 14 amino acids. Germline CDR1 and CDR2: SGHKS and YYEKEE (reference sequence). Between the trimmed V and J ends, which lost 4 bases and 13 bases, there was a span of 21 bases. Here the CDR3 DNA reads TGTGCCAGCAGCCCACCCGCAGGGGAGGAGACCCAGTTCTTC. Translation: CASSPPAGEETQFF.

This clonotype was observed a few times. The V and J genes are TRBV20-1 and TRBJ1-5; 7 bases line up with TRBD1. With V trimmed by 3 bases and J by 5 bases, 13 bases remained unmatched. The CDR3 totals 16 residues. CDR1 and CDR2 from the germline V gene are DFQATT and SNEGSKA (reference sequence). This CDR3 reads CSASHAVQGGDQPQHF. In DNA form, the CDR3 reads TGCAGTGCTAGTCATGCCGTGCAGGGGGGTGATCAGCCCCAGCATTTT.

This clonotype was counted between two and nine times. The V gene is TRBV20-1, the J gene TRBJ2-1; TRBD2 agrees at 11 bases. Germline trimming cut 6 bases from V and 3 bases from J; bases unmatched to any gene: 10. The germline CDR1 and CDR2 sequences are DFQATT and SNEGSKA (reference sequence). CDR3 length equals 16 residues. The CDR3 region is CSALTSGDLGYNEQFF. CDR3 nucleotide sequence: TGCAGTGCCCTGACTAGCGGGGACCTTGGCTACAATGAGCAGTTCTTC.

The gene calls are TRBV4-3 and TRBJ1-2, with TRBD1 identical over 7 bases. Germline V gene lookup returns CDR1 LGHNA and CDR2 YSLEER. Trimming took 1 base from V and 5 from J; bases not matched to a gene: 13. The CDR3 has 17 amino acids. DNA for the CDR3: TGCGCCAGCAGCCAAGTAGGTACTTGGGACAGCAGATATGGCTACACCTTC. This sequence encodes CASSQVGTWDSRYGYTF.

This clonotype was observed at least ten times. This CDR3 is CASGQHGQPQHF. The DNA for the CDR3 is TGTGCCAGCGGTCAGCATGGTCAGCCCCAGCATTTT. The chain uses TRBV6-5 and TRBJ1-5; D is unclear. Germline V gene sequence: CDR1 MNHEY, CDR2 SVGAGI. Trimming shortened V by 8 bases and J by 6 bases, and 11 bases separated the two germline ends. CDR3 size: 12 residues.

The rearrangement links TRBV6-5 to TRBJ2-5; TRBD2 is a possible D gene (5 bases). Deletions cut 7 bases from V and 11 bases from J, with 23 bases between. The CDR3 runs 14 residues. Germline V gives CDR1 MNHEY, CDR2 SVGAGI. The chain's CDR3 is CASTPEGRTYGQYF. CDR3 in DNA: TGTGCCAGCACGCCCGAGGGCAGAACCTACGGGCAGTACTTC.

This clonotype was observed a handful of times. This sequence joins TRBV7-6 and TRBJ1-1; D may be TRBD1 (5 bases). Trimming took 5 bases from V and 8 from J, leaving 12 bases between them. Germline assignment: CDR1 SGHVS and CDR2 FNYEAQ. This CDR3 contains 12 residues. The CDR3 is CASSPTGGEAFF. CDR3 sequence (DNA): TGTGCCAGCAGCCCCACAGGCGGAGAAGCTTTCTTT.

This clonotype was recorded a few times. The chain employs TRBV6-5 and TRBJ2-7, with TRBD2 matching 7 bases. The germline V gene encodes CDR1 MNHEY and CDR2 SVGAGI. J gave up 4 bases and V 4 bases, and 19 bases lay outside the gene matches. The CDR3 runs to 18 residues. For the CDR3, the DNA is TGTGCCAGCAGTTTAGAAGCGGGACCTTCTTCCTTGGGGTACGAGCAGTACTTC. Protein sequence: CASSLEAGPSSLGYEQYF.

The CDR3 DNA follows: TGCAGTGTTAGTGGGGCTTACAATGAGCAGTACTTC. Its protein is CSVSGAYNEQYF. The chain has TRBV20-1 and TRBJ2-5; D is possibly TRBD1 (5 bases). Looked up from germline, CDR1 is DFQATT and CDR2 is SNEGSKA (reference sequence). The CDR3 loop spans 12 amino acids. V gave up 7 bases and J gave up 11 bases, with 20 bases separating them.